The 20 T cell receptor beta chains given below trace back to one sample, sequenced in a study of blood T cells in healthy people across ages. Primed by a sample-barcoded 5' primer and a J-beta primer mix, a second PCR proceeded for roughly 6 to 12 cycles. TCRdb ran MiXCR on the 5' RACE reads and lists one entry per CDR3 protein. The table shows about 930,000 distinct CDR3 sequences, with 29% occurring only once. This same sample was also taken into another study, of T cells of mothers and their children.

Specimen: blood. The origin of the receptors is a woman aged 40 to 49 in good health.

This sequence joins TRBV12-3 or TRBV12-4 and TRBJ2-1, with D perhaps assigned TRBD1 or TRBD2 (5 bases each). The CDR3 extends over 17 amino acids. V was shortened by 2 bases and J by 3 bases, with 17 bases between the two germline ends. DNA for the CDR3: TGTGCCAGCAGTTTACGGGTGTGGGGGAGCTGCTACAATGAGCAGTTCTTC. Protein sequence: CASSLRVWGSCYNEQFF.

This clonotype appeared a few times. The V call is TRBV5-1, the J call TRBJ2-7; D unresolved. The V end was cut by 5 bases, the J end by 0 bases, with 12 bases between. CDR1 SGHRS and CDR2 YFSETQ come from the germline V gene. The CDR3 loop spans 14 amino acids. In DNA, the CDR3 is TGCGCCAGCAGTCCCTCCTGGAGCTCCTACGAGCAGTACTTC. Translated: CASSPSWSSYEQYF.

The DNA for the CDR3 is TGCGCCAGCAGCTTTATGAGGGGGGCGACCTACGAGCAGTACTTC. The encoded protein is CASSFMRGATYEQYF. The chain is built from TRBV5-1 and TRBJ2-7; D tentatively reads TRBD1 or TRBD2 (6 bases each). The CDR3 loop spans 15 amino acids. Per germline, CDR1 SGHRS and CDR2 YFSETQ. The germline V and J ends were trimmed by 2 bases and 2 bases, with 14 bases remaining between them.

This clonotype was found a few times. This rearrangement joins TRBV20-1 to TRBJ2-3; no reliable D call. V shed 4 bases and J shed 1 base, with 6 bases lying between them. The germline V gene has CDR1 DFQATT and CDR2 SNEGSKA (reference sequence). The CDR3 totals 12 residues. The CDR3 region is CSAIRRTDTQYF. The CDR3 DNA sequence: TGCAGTGCTATCCGGCGCACAGATACGCAGTATTTT.

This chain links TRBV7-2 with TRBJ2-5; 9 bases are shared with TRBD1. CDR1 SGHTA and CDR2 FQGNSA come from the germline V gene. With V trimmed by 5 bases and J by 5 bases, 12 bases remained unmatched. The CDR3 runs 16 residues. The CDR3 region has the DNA TGTGCCAGCAGCAAATCACAGGGGGCGGGGAGCGAGACCCAGTACTTC. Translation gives CASSKSQGAGSETQYF.

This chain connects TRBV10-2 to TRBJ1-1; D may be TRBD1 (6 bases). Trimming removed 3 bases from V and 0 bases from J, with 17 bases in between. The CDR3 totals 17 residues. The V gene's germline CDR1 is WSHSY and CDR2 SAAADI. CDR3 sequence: CASSDSRTAGMNTEAFF. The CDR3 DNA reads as TGCGCCAGCAGTGACTCCAGGACAGCTGGCATGAACACTGAAGCTTTCTTT.

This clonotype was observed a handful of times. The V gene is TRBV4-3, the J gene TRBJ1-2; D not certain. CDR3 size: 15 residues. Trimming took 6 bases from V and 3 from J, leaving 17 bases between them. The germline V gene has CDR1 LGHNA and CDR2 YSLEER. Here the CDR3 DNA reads TGCGCCAGCAGTCCCGAACATCATGGGGACTATGGCTACACCTTC. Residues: CASSPEHHGDYGYTF.

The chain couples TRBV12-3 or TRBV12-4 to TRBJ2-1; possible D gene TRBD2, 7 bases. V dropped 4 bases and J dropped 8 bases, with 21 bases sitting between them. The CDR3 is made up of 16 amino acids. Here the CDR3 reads CASSSLVGGRFDEQFF. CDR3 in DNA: TGTGCCAGCAGTTCGTTAGTGGGGGGGCGCTTTGATGAGCAGTTCTTC.

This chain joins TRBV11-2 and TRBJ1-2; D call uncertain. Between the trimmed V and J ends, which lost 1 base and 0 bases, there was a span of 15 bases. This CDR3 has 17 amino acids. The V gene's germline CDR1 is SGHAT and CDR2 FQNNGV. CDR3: CASSLAFRGKANYGYTF. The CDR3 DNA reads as TGTGCCAGCAGCTTAGCATTCAGAGGGAAAGCTAACTATGGCTACACCTTC. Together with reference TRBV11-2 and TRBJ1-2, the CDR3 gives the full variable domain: EAGVAQSPRYKIIEKRQSVAFWCNPISGHATLYWYQQILGQGPKLLIQFQNNGVVDDSQLPKDRFSAERLKGVDSTLKIQPAKLEDSAVYLCASSLAFRGKANYGYTFGSGTRLTVV.

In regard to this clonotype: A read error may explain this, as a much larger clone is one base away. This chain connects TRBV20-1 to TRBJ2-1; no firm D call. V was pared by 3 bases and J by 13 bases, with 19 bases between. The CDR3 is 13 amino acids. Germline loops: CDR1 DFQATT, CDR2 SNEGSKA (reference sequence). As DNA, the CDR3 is TGCAGTGCTAGCCTGGTCAACCAAGAGACCCAGTTCTTC. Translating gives CSASLVNQETQFF.

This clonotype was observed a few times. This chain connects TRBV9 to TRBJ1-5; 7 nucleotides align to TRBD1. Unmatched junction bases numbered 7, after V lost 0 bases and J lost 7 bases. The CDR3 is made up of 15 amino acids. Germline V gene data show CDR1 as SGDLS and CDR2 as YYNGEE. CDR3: CASSVAGQPEQPQHF. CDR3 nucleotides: TGTGCCAGCAGCGTAGCGGGACAGCCCGAACAGCCCCAGCATTTT.

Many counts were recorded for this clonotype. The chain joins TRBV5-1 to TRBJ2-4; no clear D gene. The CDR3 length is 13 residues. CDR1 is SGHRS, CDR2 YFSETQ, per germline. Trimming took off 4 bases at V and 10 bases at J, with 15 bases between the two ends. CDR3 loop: CASSAEQLRIQYF. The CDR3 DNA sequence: TGCGCCAGCAGCGCTGAGCAACTACGTATTCAGTACTTC.

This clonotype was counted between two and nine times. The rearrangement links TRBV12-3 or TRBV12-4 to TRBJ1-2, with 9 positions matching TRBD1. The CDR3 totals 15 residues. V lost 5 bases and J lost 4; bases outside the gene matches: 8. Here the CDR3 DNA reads TGTGCCAGCAGTGCGGGACAGGGCGGGAGCTATGGCTACACCTTC. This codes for CASSAGQGGSYGYTF.

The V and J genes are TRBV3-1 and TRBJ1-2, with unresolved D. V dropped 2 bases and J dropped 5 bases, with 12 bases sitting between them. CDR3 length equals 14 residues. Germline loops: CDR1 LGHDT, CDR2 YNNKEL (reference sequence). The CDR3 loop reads CASSQRRRAYGYTF. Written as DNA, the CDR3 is TGTGCCAGCAGCCAACGAAGACGGGCGTATGGCTACACCTTC.

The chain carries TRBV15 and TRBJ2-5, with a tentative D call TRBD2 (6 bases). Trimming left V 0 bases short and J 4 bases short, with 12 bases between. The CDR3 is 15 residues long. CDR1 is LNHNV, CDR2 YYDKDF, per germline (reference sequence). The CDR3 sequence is CATSREPGGRETQYF. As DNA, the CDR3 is TGTGCCACCAGCAGAGAGCCAGGAGGGAGAGAGACCCAGTACTTC.

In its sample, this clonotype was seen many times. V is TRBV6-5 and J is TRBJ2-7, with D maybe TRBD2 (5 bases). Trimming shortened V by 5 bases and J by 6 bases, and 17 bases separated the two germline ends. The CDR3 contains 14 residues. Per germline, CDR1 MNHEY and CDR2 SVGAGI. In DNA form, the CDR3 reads TGTGCCAGCAGTACATCCGCGACCCGGGGCGAGCAGTACTTC. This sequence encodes CASSTSATRGEQYF.

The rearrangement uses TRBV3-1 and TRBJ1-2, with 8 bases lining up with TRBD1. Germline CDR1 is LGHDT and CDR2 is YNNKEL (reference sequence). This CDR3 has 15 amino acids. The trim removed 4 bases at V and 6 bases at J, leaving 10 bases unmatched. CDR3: CASSRVDRVGHGYTF. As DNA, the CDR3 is TGTGCCAGCAGCCGAGTGGACAGGGTTGGCCATGGCTACACCTTC.

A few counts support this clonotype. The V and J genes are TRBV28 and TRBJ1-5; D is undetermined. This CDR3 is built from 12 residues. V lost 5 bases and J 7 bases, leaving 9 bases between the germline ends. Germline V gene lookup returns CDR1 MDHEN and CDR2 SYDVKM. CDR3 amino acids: CASSIFSQPQHF. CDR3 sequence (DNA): TGTGCCAGCAGTATCTTCTCCCAGCCCCAGCATTTT.

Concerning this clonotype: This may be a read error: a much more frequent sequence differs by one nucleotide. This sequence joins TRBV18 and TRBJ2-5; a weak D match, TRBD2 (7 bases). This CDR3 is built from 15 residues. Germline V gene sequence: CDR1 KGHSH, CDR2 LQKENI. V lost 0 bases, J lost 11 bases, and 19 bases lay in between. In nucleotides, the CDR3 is TGTGCCAGCTCACCACCGACGGGGGCGCTTAGCGGGCAGTACTTC. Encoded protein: CASSPPTGALSGQYF.

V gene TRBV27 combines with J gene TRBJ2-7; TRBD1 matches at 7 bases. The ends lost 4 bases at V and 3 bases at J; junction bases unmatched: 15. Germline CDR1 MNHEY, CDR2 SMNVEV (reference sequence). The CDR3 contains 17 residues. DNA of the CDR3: TGTGCCAGCAGTTCCTTCCGCCAGACAGGGAGCGGCTACGAGCAGTACTTC. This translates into CASSSFRQTGSGYEQYF.